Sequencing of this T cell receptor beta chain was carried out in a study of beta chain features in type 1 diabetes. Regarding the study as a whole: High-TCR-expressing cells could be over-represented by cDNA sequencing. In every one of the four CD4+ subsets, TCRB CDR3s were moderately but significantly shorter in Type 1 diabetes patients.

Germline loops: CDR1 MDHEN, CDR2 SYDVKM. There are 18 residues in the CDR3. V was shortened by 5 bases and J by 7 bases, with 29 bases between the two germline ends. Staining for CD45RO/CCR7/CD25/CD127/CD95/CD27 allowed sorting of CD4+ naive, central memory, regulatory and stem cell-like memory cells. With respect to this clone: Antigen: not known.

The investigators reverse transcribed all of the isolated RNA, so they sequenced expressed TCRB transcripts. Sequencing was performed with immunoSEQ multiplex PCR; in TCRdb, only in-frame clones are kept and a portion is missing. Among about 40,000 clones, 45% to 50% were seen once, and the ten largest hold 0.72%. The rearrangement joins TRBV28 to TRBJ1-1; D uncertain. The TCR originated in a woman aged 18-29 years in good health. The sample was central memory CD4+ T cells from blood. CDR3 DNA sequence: TGTGCCAGCAGTCTCCTAGGCCGGCGCGAAGCCGTAAAGCTTGAAGCTTTCTTT. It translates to CASSLLGRREAVKLEAFF.